These T cell receptor beta chains were read from a single sample in a study of T cell changes during pregnancy in multiple sclerosis. The data were produced by immunoSEQ multiplex PCR, yet TCRdb's version contains in-frame clones alone and is incomplete. The data hold 33,000 or so clones, with about nine tenths observed a single time. Sequenced here: peripheral blood, sampled in the third trimester of pregnancy. These receptors were taken from a female donor in good health, enrolled as a control in a pregnancy study. Each CDR3 is given with its conserved first and last residue. The D gene is left open where the match is weak. Size tells how often a clone was seen (once, few, many) or the class of an expanded clone, and some rows leave it out.

d_gene	len	abundance	j_gene	v_gene	CDR3nt	CDR3aa
TRBD1	16	NA	TRBJ1-1	TRBV28	TGTGCCAGCAGTTTATGGGAGGGACAGATGAACACTGAAGCTTTCTTT	CASSLWEGQMNTEAFF
TRBD1	13	NA	TRBJ1-4	TRBV19	TGTGCCAGTAAGGGACAGGGGGGTGAAAAACTGTTTTTT	CASKGQGGEKLFF
TRBD1	12	NA	TRBJ2-7	TRBV27	TGTGCCAGCAGTTTGTCAGGGGGCGATAAGTACTTC	CASSLSGGDKYF
TRBD1	13	NA	TRBJ2-7	TRBV29-1	TGCAGCGTGGTCCCGGGACAGGCCCGGGAGCAGTACTTC	CSVVPGQAREQYF
TRBD1	14	NA	TRBJ2-7	TRBV11-2	TGTGCCAGCAGCTGGCAGGGGGTCACCTACGAGCAGTACTTC	CASSWQGVTYEQYF
TRBD2	16	NA	TRBJ2-3	TRBV7-2	TGTGCCAGCAGCCACAGCGGGGGGTTAAGCACAGATACGCAGTATTTT	CASSHSGGLSTDTQYF
TRBD1	13	once	TRBJ1-2	TRBV6-4	TGTGCCAGCAGTGACTCGACAGGGGGCGGCTACACCTTC	CASSDSTGGGYTF
NA	14	NA	TRBJ1-3	TRBV7-9	TGTGCCAGCAGCCCACAGGGAACTGGAAACACCATATATTTT	CASSPQGTGNTIYF
TRBD2	15	NA	TRBJ2-1	TRBV4-1	TGCGCCAGCAGCCAAGATATCGCGGTAGCGGGGGGTCGGTTCTTC	CASSQDIAVAGGRFF
TRBD1	14	NA	TRBJ2-7	TRBV6-5	TGTGCCAGCAGTTCGGGGACAGGGGGCTACGAGCAGTACTTC	CASSSGTGGYEQYF
TRBD2	15	few	TRBJ2-7	TRBV11-2	TGTGCCAGCAGCGCAACTAGCGGGAGGGATTACGAGCAGTACTTC	CASSATSGRDYEQYF
TRBD1	14	NA	TRBJ1-1	TRBV27	TGTGCCAGCAGCGACAAACAGGGGTACGGTGAAGCTTTCTTT	CASSDKQGYGEAFF